Each of the 7 T cell receptor beta chains below was sequenced from the same sample in a study of T-cell reconstitution after alpha-beta-depleted transplantation in children. TCRbeta library construction was performed incorporating unique molecular identifiers. MiXCR was run by TCRdb on the PCR reads, yielding one entry per CDR3 protein. This table holds about 340,000 distinct CDR3 sequences, approximately 10% found once. This specimen consisted of PBMCs from the stem cell graft donor, obtained from the stem cell graft. Receptors originate from a human donor who donated a stem cell graft to a child with acute lymphoblastic leukemia.

The sample holds a few counts of this clonotype. This chain joins TRBV5-5 and TRBJ2-5; D is ambiguous. From germline, CDR1 is SGHKS and CDR2 YYEKEE (reference sequence). Trimming cost V 0 bases and J 1 base, with 13 bases left between them. CDR3 length: 16 residues. CDR3 sequence reads: CASSLGVGIFQETQYF. CDR3 coding DNA: TGTGCCAGCAGCTTGGGCGTGGGCATCTTCCAAGAGACCCAGTACTTC.

The rearrangement uses TRBV5-1 and TRBJ1-1; 9 positions match TRBD1. Germline V gene lookup returns CDR1 SGHRS and CDR2 YFSETQ. This CDR3 contains 15 residues. J was trimmed by 0 bases and V by 0 bases; bases with no gene match: 0. The CDR3 sequence is CASSLGTGVNTEAFF. For the CDR3, the DNA is TGCGCCAGCAGCTTGGGGACAGGGGTGAACACTGAAGCTTTCTTT.

The table lists this clonotype with a few counts. The chain joins TRBV6-1 to TRBJ2-5; D may correspond to TRBD1 or TRBD2 (5 bases each). This CDR3 has 15 amino acids. Looked up from germline, CDR1 is MNHNS and CDR2 is SASEGT. V shed 6 bases and J shed 1 base, with 15 bases lying between them. CDR3 sequence (DNA): TGTGCCAGCAGACCGGGACGGAGCATCCAAGAGACCCAGTACTTC. It codes for CASRPGRSIQETQYF.

This clonotype showed up just a few times. This chain links TRBV19 with TRBJ2-7; the D gene is possibly TRBD2 (6 bases). The germline gives CDR1 LNHDA, CDR2 SQIVND (reference sequence). V was shortened by 4 bases and J by 4 bases, with 17 bases between the two germline ends. The CDR3 is 15 residues long. Here the CDR3 DNA reads TGTGCCAGTAGTAACGACCGGGAGAGAGGTTACGAGCAGTACTTC. Protein: CASSNDRERGYEQYF.

This clonotype has ten or more counts. CDR3 bases: TGTGCCAGCAGCTTAGTTGTTGAAGCTTTCTTT. As protein: CASSLVVEAFF. The V call is TRBV7-8, the J call TRBJ1-1; D is unresolved. Germline V gene sequence: CDR1 SGHVS, CDR2 FQNEAQ. The CDR3 loop spans 11 amino acids. V gave up 1 base and J gave up 7 bases, with 4 bases separating them.

The chain combines TRBV4-3 with TRBJ1-1; 7 bases line up with TRBD1. Germline V CDR1 and CDR2: LGHNA, YSLEER. CDR3 size: 15 residues. Unmatched junction bases numbered 5, after V lost 4 bases and J lost 0 bases. The CDR3 loop reads CASSLQTGMNTEAFF. CDR3 sequence (DNA): TGCGCCAGCAGCCTTCAGACAGGGATGAACACTGAAGCTTTCTTT.

This clonotype has more than one count but fewer than ten. The junction does not match germline at one end; this may be a read error. The V call is TRBV20-1, the J call TRBJ2-6, with D unclear. Germline CDR1 is DFQATT and CDR2 is SNEGSKA (reference sequence). CDR3 length: 11 residues. The CDR3 spells CSASSRLDMAF. The CDR3, as DNA: TGCAGTGCTAGTAGTCGGCTCGACATGGCTTTC.